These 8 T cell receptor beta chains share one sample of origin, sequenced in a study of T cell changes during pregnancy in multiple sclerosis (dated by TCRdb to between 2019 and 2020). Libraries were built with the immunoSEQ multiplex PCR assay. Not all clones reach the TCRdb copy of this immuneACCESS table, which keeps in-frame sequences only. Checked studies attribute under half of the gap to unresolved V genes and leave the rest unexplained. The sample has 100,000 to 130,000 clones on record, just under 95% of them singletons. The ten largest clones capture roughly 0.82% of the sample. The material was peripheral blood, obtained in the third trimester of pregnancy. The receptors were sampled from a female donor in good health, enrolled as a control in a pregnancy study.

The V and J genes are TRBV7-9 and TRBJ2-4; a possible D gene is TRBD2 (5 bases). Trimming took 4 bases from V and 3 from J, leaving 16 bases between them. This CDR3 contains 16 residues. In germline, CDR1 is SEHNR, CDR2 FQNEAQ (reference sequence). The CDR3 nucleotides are TGTGCCAGCAGCTCCCACCCAAGAGAGGGCAAAAACATTCAGTACTTC. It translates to CASSSHPREGKNIQYF.

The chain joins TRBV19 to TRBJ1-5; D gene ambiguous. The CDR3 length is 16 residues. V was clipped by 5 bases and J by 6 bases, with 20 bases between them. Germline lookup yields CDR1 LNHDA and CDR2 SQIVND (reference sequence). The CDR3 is CASSSRMRVGVQPQHF. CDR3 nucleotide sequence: TGTGCCAGTAGTTCGAGGATGCGGGTAGGCGTTCAGCCCCAGCATTTT.

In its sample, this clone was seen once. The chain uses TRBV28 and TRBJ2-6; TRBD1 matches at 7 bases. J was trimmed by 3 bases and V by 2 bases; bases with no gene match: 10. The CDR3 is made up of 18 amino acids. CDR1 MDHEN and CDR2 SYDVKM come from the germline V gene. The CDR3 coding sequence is TGTGCCAGCAGTTTAGCGGCAGGGGGTATCTTTGGGGCCAACGTCCTGACTTTC. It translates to CASSLAAGGIFGANVLTF. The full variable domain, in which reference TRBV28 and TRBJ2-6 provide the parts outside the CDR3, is DVKVTQSSRYLVKRTGEKVFLECVQDMDHENMFWYRQDPGLGLRLIYFSYDVKMKEKGDIPEGYSVSREKKERFSLILESASTNQTSMYLCASSLAAGGIFGANVLTFGAGSRLTVL.

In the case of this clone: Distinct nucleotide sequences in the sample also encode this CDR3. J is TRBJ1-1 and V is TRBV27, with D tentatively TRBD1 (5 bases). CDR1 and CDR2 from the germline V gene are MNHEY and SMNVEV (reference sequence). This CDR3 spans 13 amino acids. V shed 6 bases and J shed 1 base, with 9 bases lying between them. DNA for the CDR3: TGTGCCAGCAGCTTTACAGGGAACACTGAAGCTTTCTTT. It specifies CASSFTGNTEAFF.

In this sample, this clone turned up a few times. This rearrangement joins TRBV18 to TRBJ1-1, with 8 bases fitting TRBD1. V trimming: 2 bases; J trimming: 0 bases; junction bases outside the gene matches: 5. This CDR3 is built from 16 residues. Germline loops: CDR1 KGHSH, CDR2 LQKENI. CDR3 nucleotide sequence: TGTGCCAGCTCACCAACTGCAGGGGGCATGAACACTGAAGCTTTCTTT. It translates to CASSPTAGGMNTEAFF.

In DNA, the CDR3 is TGTGCCTGGAGCGGTAGCACAGATACGCAGTATTTT. Translating gives CAWSGSTDTQYF. The J gene is TRBJ2-3, the V gene TRBV30; D is undetermined. With 3 bases removed from V and 0 bases from J, the gap between germline ends came to 4 bases. The CDR3 has 12 amino acids. Germline-derived CDR1 and CDR2 are GTSNPN and SVGIG (reference sequence).

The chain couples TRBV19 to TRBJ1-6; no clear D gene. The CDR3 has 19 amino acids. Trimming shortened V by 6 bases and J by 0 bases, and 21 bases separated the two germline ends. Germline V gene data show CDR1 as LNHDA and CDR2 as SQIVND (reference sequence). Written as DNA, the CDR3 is TGTGCCAGTAGCACCCGTCGAGCGACCGCGAGCTCCTATAATTCACCCCTCCACTTT. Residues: CASSTRRATASSYNSPLHF.

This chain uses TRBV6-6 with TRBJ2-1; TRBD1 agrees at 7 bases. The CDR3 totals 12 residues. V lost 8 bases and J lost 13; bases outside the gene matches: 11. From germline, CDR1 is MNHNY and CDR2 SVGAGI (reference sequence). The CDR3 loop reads CASGIRSGGQFF. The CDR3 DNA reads TGTGCCAGCGGAATTAGATCAGGGGGACAGTTCTTC.